This TCR beta chain stems from a study of cytomegalovirus exposure and HLA in healthy donors. The study ran its PCR with 60 Vbeta and 13 Jbeta primers. Some clones are missing from TCRdb's copy, which holds only in-frame ones; the method was immunoSEQ multiplex PCR. Of fewer than 200,000 clones in the sample, more than 70% were seen once. Germline CDR1 and CDR2: LGHNA and YNFKEQ. V shed 3 bases and J 6 bases; nucleotides not matched to a gene: 9. The CDR3 covers 17 residues. The sequencing sample was made of PBMCs. The source is a girl aged 5 to 17 in good health and CMV-seronegative. The chain has TRBV4-2 and TRBJ2-3; 13 positions agree with TRBD2. CDR3 amino acids: CASSHDRLAGGSDTQYF. CDR3 coding DNA: TGTGCCAGCAGCCATGATAGACTAGCGGGGGGTTCGGATACGCAGTATTTT.